This T cell receptor (beta chain) was captured in a study of T cell repertoires in cytomegalovirus infection. About the study: Public TCR beta signature analysis indicated the presence of both CMV infection and matching HLA type. Findings and caveats of the study: Cumulative public TCR beta family frequency identified CMV carriers with the relevant HLA. Within the response measured ex vivo, HLA-C-restricted CMV-specific TCR beta clonotypes were dominant.

By proportion, this clonotype is medium-sized (0.01 to 0.1%). Its specificity is unknown. TCRdb used MiXCR to reprocess the reads, holding one entry per CDR3 protein. In the table there are 300,000 to 400,000 distinct CDR3 sequences, over 7.5% of which are singletons. This clonotype originated in a human donor in good health (CMV status not recorded). Some clones in this sample may be carry-over from other donors' samples. Source material: PBMCs.

The CDR3 DNA is TGTGCCAGCAGCTTTATGGGGGCCTACGAGCAGTACTTC. Its protein is CASSFMGAYEQYF. This sequence joins TRBV7-2 and TRBJ2-7; TRBD1 or TRBD2 may be the D gene (5 bases each). The CDR3 consists of 13 residues. The germline V gene has CDR1 SGHTA and CDR2 FQGNSA. V lost 3 bases and J lost 2, with 8 bases in between.